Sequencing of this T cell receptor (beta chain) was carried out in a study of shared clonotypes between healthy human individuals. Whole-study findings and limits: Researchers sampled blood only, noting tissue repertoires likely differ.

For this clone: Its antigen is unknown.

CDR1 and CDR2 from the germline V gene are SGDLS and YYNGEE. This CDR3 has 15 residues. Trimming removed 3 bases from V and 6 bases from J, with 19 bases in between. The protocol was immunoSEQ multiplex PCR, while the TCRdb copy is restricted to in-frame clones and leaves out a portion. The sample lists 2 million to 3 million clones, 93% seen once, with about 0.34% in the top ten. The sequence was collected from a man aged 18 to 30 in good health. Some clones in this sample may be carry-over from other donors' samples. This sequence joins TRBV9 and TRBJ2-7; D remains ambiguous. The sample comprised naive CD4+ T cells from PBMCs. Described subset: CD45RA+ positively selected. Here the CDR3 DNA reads TGTGCCAGCAGCGAGGGTCGCTCCTCTCGTTTCGAGCAGTACTTC. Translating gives CASSEGRSSRFEQYF. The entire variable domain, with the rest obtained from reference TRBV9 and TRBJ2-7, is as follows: DSGVTQTPKHLITATGQRVTLRCSPRSGDLSVYWYQQSLDQGLQFLIQYYNGEERAKGNILERFSAQQFPDLHSELNLSSLELGDSALYFCASSEGRSSRFEQYFGPGTRLTVT.